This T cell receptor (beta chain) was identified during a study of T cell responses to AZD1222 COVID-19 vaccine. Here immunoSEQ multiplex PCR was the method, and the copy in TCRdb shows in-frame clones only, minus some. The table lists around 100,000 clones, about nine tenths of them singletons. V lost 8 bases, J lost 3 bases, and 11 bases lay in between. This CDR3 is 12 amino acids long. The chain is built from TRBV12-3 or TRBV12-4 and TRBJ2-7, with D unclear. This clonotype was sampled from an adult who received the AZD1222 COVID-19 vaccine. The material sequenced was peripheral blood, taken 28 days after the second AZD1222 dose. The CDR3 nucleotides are TGTGCCAGCTCCTCTGGGGACTACGAGCAGTACTTC. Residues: CASSSGDYEQYF.